The entry that follows covers one TCR beta chain sequence. Only a few counts were recorded for this clone. Its antigen is unknown. Per-nucleotide qualities are absent, and no much larger clonotype sits a single base away. The immunoSEQ assay used for TCR sequencing gave the T-cell fraction in both tumor and uninvolved lung tissue. The paper's data handling went like this. For survival analysis, patients were split into high (upper tertile) and low (lower two tertiles) T-cell fraction groups and compared by log-rank test. A signed-rank test was used to check for differences in T-cell fraction between paired tumor and uninvolved lung. TCRdb retrieved this table from immuneACCESS and kept in-frame rearrangements only. Not all clones are present; in checked studies, unresolved V genes account for under half, and no reason is known for the remainder. V, J and clone size are taken as reported in that table, and D and trimming were inferred from the DNA itself. The sample table contains around 7,400 clones; only one count was recorded for roughly 80% of them. The top ten clones comprise 5.2% of the sample.

This entry belongs to a study of tumor-infiltrating lymphocytes in localized non-small cell lung cancer (dated by TCRdb to the early 2020s). Background for the entire study: The cohort included patients whose samples were collected after neoadjuvant chemotherapy, as well as both smokers and never-smokers and several histologies. The same patients underwent several integrated assays, with TCR sequencing performed together with flow cytometry, multiplex immunofluorescence, RNA-seq, exome sequencing and proteomics. Resected tumor tissue and uninvolved lung tissue described as non-adjacent to the tumor were contributed by each patient, with both tissues obtained from the same patient. The overall ICON cohort was composed of approximately 150 surgical patients with localized non-small cell lung cancer whose tumors were resected. A total of some 56 patients were included in the paired tumor versus uninvolved lung comparison of immunoSEQ T-cell fraction. Results the study describes overall, beyond this receptor: TCRbeta sequencing supported higher T cell infiltration in tumors than in uninvolved lung tissue, consistent with immunofluorescence CD3 counts. Because different pieces of the same tissue were used for different assays, technical variation could not be separated from intratumor heterogeneity. No difference in TCR-derived T-cell fraction was observed between the flow cytometry-defined immunotypes IM1 (good prognosis) and IM2 (poor prognosis). Because assay coverage varied across patients depending on available tissue quantity, TCR sequencing was performed for only a subset of the cohort.

ICON enrollment began in early 2016, and the last patient was enrolled in 2018. A subcohort of approximately 76 patients provided fresh tumor and matched uninvolved tissue for in-depth immune analyses, with TCR sequencing among those analyses. DNA for TCR sequencing was isolated from bulk tissue, and no cell sorting was done. Ends trimmed: V by 4 bases, J by 5 bases; bases unmatched to a gene: 5. CDR1 and CDR2 (SGHNT, YYREEE) derive from the germline V gene (reference sequence). The CDR3 holds 13 amino acids from the cysteine to the phenylalanine. Kept here is only the CDR3 DNA, which spans 39 bases and is read in frame from base 1.

The source material was uninvolved lung tissue not adjacent to the tumor. This clonotype was obtained from a human donor with non-small cell lung cancer. This sequence uses TRBV5-4 and TRBJ1-1; 7 central bases correspond to TRBD1. The bases are TGTGCCAGCAGCACAGGGGTTAGGACTGAAGCTTTCTTT. This sequence encodes CASSTGVRTEAFF.